A single sample gave rise to the 8 T cell receptor beta chains below, sequenced in a study of technical replicates of blood from several donors. Profiled with immunoSEQ multiplex PCR; TCRdb holds only in-frame clones, not every one. The sample lists roughly 83,000 clones, around nine tenths occurring once. The specimen sequenced was T cells isolated from PBMCs. The source is a human donor in good health.

The chain carries TRBV14 and TRBJ1-1; the match to TRBD1 covers 8 bases. CDR1 and CDR2 from the germline V gene are SGHDN and FVKESK. J lost 7 bases, V lost 8 bases, and 9 bases had no gene match. This CDR3 comprises 13 residues. CDR3 nucleotides: TGTGCCAGCCGCGCTCAGGGGGCGGATGAAGCTTTCTTT. It yields the protein CASRAQGADEAFF.

V gene TRBV9 combines with J gene TRBJ2-3, with TRBD1 identical over 9 bases. The CDR3 extends over 18 amino acids. Germline V gene data show CDR1 as SGDLS and CDR2 as YYNGEE. J gave up 4 bases and V 3 bases, and 15 bases lay outside the gene matches. CDR3 region: CASSARLTRDRVSDTQYF. The CDR3 DNA is TGTGCCAGCAGCGCCAGATTAACTCGGGACAGGGTGTCAGATACGCAGTATTTT. Based on the CDR3 plus reference TRBV9 and TRBJ2-3, the full variable domain is DSGVTQTPKHLITATGQRVTLRCSPRSGDLSVYWYQQSLDQGLQFLIQYYNGEERAKGNILERFSAQQFPDLHSELNLSSLELGDSALYFCASSARLTRDRVSDTQYFGPGTRLTVL.

This chain links TRBV6-1 with TRBJ2-7, with TRBD2 matching over 10 bases. V gave up 4 bases and J gave up 3 bases; unmatched junction bases: 9. Germline V CDR1 and CDR2: MNHNS, SASEGT. This CDR3 is 16 amino acids long. CDR3 loop: CASSGTTSGTIYEQYF. DNA of the CDR3: TGTGCCAGCAGTGGCACCACTAGCGGGACAATCTACGAGCAGTACTTC.

In DNA, the CDR3 is TGTGCCAGCAGCAAGGGGGAGGGGACGGGGTACAATGAGCAGTTCTTC. Protein product: CASSKGEGTGYNEQFF. The J gene is TRBJ2-1, the V gene TRBV21-1; TRBD2 is taken as the D call from the table, unchecked against the DNA. TRBV21-1 is classified as a pseudogene. The CDR3 runs to 16 residues.

This clone was seen only once. This rearrangement joins TRBV19 to TRBJ2-3; TRBD2 matches 8 bases. J was trimmed by 0 bases and V by 3 bases; bases with no gene match: 2. Germline V gene lookup returns CDR1 LNHDA and CDR2 SQIVND (reference sequence). This CDR3 comprises 15 residues. As DNA, the CDR3 is TGTGCCAGTAGTATGAGCGGGGGAAGCACAGATACGCAGTATTTT. This encodes CASSMSGGSTDTQYF.

V gene TRBV18 combines with J gene TRBJ2-5, with TRBD2 matching over 9 bases. The germline V gene encodes CDR1 KGHSH and CDR2 LQKENI. The CDR3 runs 15 residues. With V trimmed by 3 bases and J by 4 bases, 6 bases remained unmatched. CDR3 in DNA: TGTGCCAGCTCACCGTACGCGGGGGGGCGAGAGACCCAGTACTTC. The encoded protein is CASSPYAGGRETQYF.

This clone occurred a few times. The chain joins TRBV30 to TRBJ2-5, with 9 bases fitting TRBD2. The CDR3 runs to 14 residues. The V segment lost 3 bases and the J segment 3 bases; nucleotides outside the gene matches: 5. CDR1 and CDR2 from the germline V gene are GTSNPN and SVGIG (reference sequence). Written as DNA, the CDR3 is TGTGCCTGGAGCCCATTAGCGGGGGAAGAGACCCAGTACTTC. Its translation is CAWSPLAGEETQYF. Together with reference TRBV30 and TRBJ2-5, the CDR3 gives the full variable domain: SQTIHQWPATLVQPVGSPLSLECTVEGTSNPNLYWYRQAAGRGLQLLFYSVGIGQISSEVPQNLSASRPQDRQFILSSKKLLLSDSGFYLCAWSPLAGEETQYFGPGTRLLVL.

The chain links TRBV5-1 to TRBJ1-1; 9 bases agree with TRBD1. Germline CDR1 reads SGHRS; CDR2 reads YFSETQ. The CDR3 length is 17 residues. Trimming removed 4 bases from V and 1 base from J; junction bases left unmatched: 11. The CDR3 nucleotides are TGCGCCAGCAGCCGCGGGACAGGGAGAAGTGCGAACACTGAAGCTTTCTTT. Protein sequence: CASSRGTGRSANTEAFF.